This T cell receptor (beta chain) was found in a study of blood T cell repertoires in COVID-19 (dated by TCRdb to the early 2020s). General notes on the study: Collaborator samples came from the United States, Italy and Spain and covered acute and convalescent phases of COVID-19. The material from the prospective study consisted of cDNA or gDNA derived from T cells, B-cell-depleted T cells, or PBMCs. The dataset comprised deeply sampled blood TCRbeta repertoires from subjects exposed to, actively infected with, or recovered from COVID-19. A freely available public database, intended as a resource for researchers studying the immune response to SARS-CoV-2, is where the repertoires were released. The samples were drawn from two sources: the first 160 participants of the ongoing ImmuneRACE study, and 950 to 1,500 subjects contributed by 6 global collaborators. The sample metadata nearly always contained a de-identified subject ID, COVID-19 status, age in years and sex. Where available, HLA class I and class II types were obtained from metadata supplied by the sample provider rather than from assay-based typing.

The immunoSEQ Assay, a bias-controlled multiplex PCR, was used to amplify TCRbeta CDR3 regions from genomic DNA. The authors' pipeline ran thus. The number of nucleated cells in each sample was estimated from the amplification of reference gene primers within the assay. Sequence reads were collapsed and filtered to measure the absolute abundance of every unique TCRbeta CDR3 rearrangement. For each sample, productive Simpson clonality was calculated as the square root of Simpson's diversity index across productive rearrangements. TCRdb obtained this table from immuneACCESS and retained in-frame rearrangements with V and J assigned. These tables miss some clones; where compared with another copy, unresolved V genes account for less than half of the shortfall, and the remainder is unexplained. Clone size and V and J calls were adopted from that table, with D and trimming inferred from the DNA. The sample has about 64,000 clones on record, roughly 88% of them singletons. Less than 6.5% of the sample is in the top ten clones.

Findings and caveats that apply to the study as a whole: How much clinical and demographic metadata was included differed by source and by participant, and the metadata was provided uncurated.

In the case of this clone: No cognate antigen has been identified for it. Nothing much larger sits one base from this clone, and base qualities are not available.

The CDR3 covers 13 residues, taking in both the cysteine and the phenylalanine. The only DNA kept is the CDR3, 39 bases in frame from the first base. The trim is 3 bases for V and 5 bases for J, with a gap of 11 bases between the germline ends. Looking up the germline V gene (reference sequence) yields CDR1 SGHNT and CDR2 YYREEE. The collaborating institutions used their own protocols to collect whole blood in K2EDTA tubes. For TCRbeta analysis, collaborator samples were shipped as frozen whole blood, as isolated PBMCs, or as DNA extracted from either sample type. The sample was peripheral blood. The rearrangement combines TRBV5-4 with TRBJ1-2; D gene: possibly TRBD1, on 6 matching bases. This TCR was sampled from a woman aged 55-69 years with acute or convalescent COVID-19. The bases read TGTGCCAGCAGCTCCGGGACACAGTATGGCTACACCTTC. It translates to CASSSGTQYGYTF. Joined to the reference TRBV5-4 and TRBJ1-2 proteins, this CDR3 gives the full variable domain: ETGVTQSPTHLIKTRGQQVTLRCSSQSGHNTVSWYQQALGQGPQFIFQYYREEENGRGNFPPRFSGLQFPNYSSELNVNALELDDSALYLCASSSGTQYGYTFGSGTRLTVV.